This passage covers 11 T cell receptor beta chains from one sample sequenced in a study of T cell clusters in autoimmune cytopenias. TRB amplification used roughly 250 ng of peripheral blood genomic DNA. One tube held mixed TRB-A and TRB-B primer pools for touch-down PCR. From its re-call of the multiplex PCR reads, TCRdb lists each CDR3 protein once, without DNA. The data show roughly 5,000 distinct CDR3 sequences, and the top ten clones hold approximately 4.9%. The sample comprised peripheral blood. The receptor set was obtained from a human donor with an autoimmune cytopenia or autoimmune hepatitis (not recorded which).

This clonotype is called medium-sized based on its frequency. The CDR3 region is CASRADRAGGYTF. The chain joins TRBV6-6 to TRBJ1-2; TCRdb's D call, TRBD1, is unchecked because there is no DNA. CDR3 length: 13 residues. Germline values: CDR1 MNHNY, CDR2 SVGAGI (reference sequence).

The gene calls are TRBV11-1 and TRBJ2-2; no DNA is available, so the TRBD1 call from TCRdb remains unchecked. CDR1 is SGHAT, CDR2 FQDESV, per germline (reference sequence). The CDR3 runs 16 residues. CDR3 residues: CASSPPSWGYTGELFF. Drawing the rest from reference TRBV11-1 and TRBJ2-2, the complete variable domain is EAEVAQSPRYKITEKSQAVAFWCDPISGHATLYWYRQILGQGPELLVQFQDESVVDDSQLPKDRFSAERLKGVDSTLKIQPAELGDSAMYLCASSPPSWGYTGELFFGEGSRLTVL.

The genes are TRBV5-6 and TRBJ1-6; TCRdb indicates TRBD1, and absent DNA this call remains unverified. CDR1 is SGHDT and CDR2 is YYEEEE in the germline V gene. The CDR3 sequence is 15 residues long. The CDR3 sequence is CASSLATGGDSPLHF.

According to its frequency, this clonotype is medium-sized. This rearrangement joins TRBV18 to TRBJ2-7; TCRdb outputs TRBD1, but without DNA this stays unchecked. The germline gives CDR1 KGHSH, CDR2 LQKENI. The CDR3 covers 14 residues. The CDR3 spells CASSSPGVVGEQYF.

Measured by frequency, this clonotype is medium-sized. The genes are TRBV5-6 and TRBJ1-5. Per germline, CDR1 SGHDT and CDR2 YYEEEE. This CDR3 is 16 amino acids long. CDR3 residues: CASSLSLSGGSQPQHF.

The chain employs TRBV12-3 or TRBV12-4 and TRBJ1-1; TCRdb lists TRBD1, though no DNA is available to test this call. CDR3 length: 16 amino acids. This CDR3 reads CASSRSRTGLNTEAFF.

Considering frequency, this clonotype is medium-sized. The chain carries TRBV12-3 or TRBV12-4 and TRBJ2-3; as DNA is missing, the TRBD1 call by TCRdb cannot be tested. This CDR3 is built from 15 residues. CDR3 in amino acids: CASSLRQGGTDTQYF.

By frequency, this clonotype is medium-sized. V is TRBV5-6 and J is TRBJ2-1. The germline CDR1 and CDR2 sequences are SGHDT and YYEEEE. The CDR3 extends over 12 amino acids. CDR3 in amino acids: CASSLVVSEQFF.

This clonotype is deemed medium-sized by its frequency. The chain is built from TRBV5-6 and TRBJ1-6; TCRdb reports TRBD1, a call that lacks DNA to check it against. The CDR3 has 17 amino acids. Germline V gene lookup returns CDR1 SGHDT and CDR2 YYEEEE. The CDR3 region is CASSLVQVLTQDSPLHF.

CDR3 amino acids: CASSISGGYRTEAFF. The genes are TRBV19 and TRBJ1-1; TCRdb's D call of TRBD1 is untestable without DNA. Germline V gene sequence: CDR1 LNHDA, CDR2 SQIVND (reference sequence). The CDR3 runs 15 residues.

Measured by frequency, this clonotype is medium-sized. V is TRBV7-9 and J is TRBJ2-1. From germline, CDR1 is SEHNR and CDR2 FQNEAQ (reference sequence). The CDR3 extends over 13 amino acids. The CDR3 sequence is CASSNTVYNEQFF. The full variable domain, with the rest looked up from reference TRBV7-9 and TRBJ2-1, is DTGVSQNPRHKITKRGQNVTFRCDPISEHNRLYWYRQTLGQGPEFLTYFQNEAQLEKSRLLSDRFSAERPKGSFSTLEIQRTEQGDSAMYLCASSNTVYNEQFFGPGTRLTVL.